Given below is one T cell receptor (beta chain) in context. This sample was included in a study of shared clonotypes between healthy human individuals. Study context: The study drew on two women and a few men aged 18 to 49 as donors.

With V trimmed by 2 bases and J by 2 bases, 13 bases remained unmatched. Germline V gives CDR1 SGHRS, CDR2 YFSETQ. CDR3 length equals 20 residues. Each sorted subset replicate got 200 ng genomic DNA, tens of thousands of genomes. Here immunoSEQ multiplex PCR was the method, and the copy in TCRdb shows in-frame clones only, minus some. The sample lists approximately 2.4 million clones; 95% were seen once. There were only Caucasian adults among the donors, and all lived in Nashville, Tennessee. The TCR sequence derives from a man between 18 and 29 years old in good health. The sequencing input was naive CD4+ T cells sorted from blood. Subset described: CD45RA+ positively selected. The chain links TRBV5-1 to TRBJ2-7; 16 bases match TRBD2. The CDR3 loop reads CASSFGPGLAGGLGPYEQYF. The CDR3 DNA sequence: TGCGCCAGCAGCTTTGGACCGGGACTAGCGGGAGGGCTTGGGCCCTACGAGCAGTACTTC.